This passage covers 4 T cell receptor beta chains from one sample sequenced in a study of T-cell memory formation after mild COVID-19. TCRdb passed the 5' RACE reads through MiXCR, listing each CDR3 protein once. Seen here are just over 350,000 distinct CDR3 sequences, 13% to 15% observed once, and the top ten hold less than 25%. The sequencing input was PBMCs or a T cell subset sorted from them (not recorded which). The receptors originated from a man aged 18 to 29 who had mild COVID-19 (a few samples of this study predate the infection). Cell type and time point are not known.

The CDR3: CASSSYRSGANVLTF. The CDR3 DNA reads as TGTGCCAGCAGTTCCTACAGGTCTGGGGCCAACGTCCTGACTTTC. The rearrangement joins TRBV6-2 or TRBV6-3 to TRBJ2-6; D might be TRBD1 (5 bases). V lost 4 bases to trimming and J lost 1 base, with 8 bases between them. There are 15 residues in the CDR3. From germline, CDR1 is MNHEY and CDR2 SVGEGT.

This clonotype was seen a few times. This chain connects TRBV4-1 to TRBJ1-1; tentative D call: TRBD1 (5 bases). Germline CDR1 is MGHRA and CDR2 is YSYEKL. This CDR3 region has 14 residues. With 5 bases removed from V and 4 bases from J, the gap between germline ends came to 14 bases. The CDR3 sequence: CASSYGHQPTEAFF. For the CDR3, the DNA is TGCGCCAGCAGCTACGGACACCAGCCCACTGAAGCTTTCTTT.

This clonotype was detected a few times. V is TRBV4-1 and J is TRBJ1-1; D gene unclear. The CDR3 covers 14 residues. Germline V gene data show CDR1 as MGHRA and CDR2 as YSYEKL. The V gene lost 3 bases and the J gene lost 0 bases, with 8 bases spanning the gap. CDR3 in DNA: TGCGCCAGCAGCCAGGAGGGAATGAACACTGAAGCTTTCTTT. This sequence encodes CASSQEGMNTEAFF.

This clonotype has only one observation. The V and J genes are TRBV20-1 and TRBJ1-2; D is uncertain. The CDR3 loop spans 11 amino acids. In germline, CDR1 is DFQATT, CDR2 SNEGSKA (reference sequence). V was trimmed by 3 bases and J by 4 bases, leaving 6 bases between them. The CDR3 loop is CSARSVYGYTF. As DNA, the CDR3 is TGCAGTGCTAGGTCCGTCTATGGCTACACCTTC.